Listed here are 11 T cell receptor beta chains from one sample, sequenced in a study of blood T cell repertoires in COVID-19. This table comes from immunoSEQ multiplex PCR, and its TCRdb copy is limited to in-frame clones, with some not included. The profile shows more than 350,000 clones, around nine tenths of them singletons. The sample was PBMCs or T cells enriched from blood (not recorded which). The receptors were sampled from a woman between 45 and 65 years old who had recovered from COVID-19.

The chain links TRBV15 to TRBJ1-2, with TRBD1 identical over 7 bases. The CDR3 contains 16 residues. Germline CDR1 LNHNV, CDR2 YYDKDF (reference sequence). Losses at the gene ends were 0 bases for V and 0 bases for J; bases not matched to a gene: 4. The CDR3, as DNA: TGTGCCACCAGCAGAGACAGGGGGAGTTCTAACTATGGCTACACCTTC. Translation gives CATSRDRGSSNYGYTF.

The rearrangement links TRBV6-5 to TRBJ2-5; D perhaps matches TRBD1 (6 bases). The CDR3 contains 15 residues. V lost 0 bases to trimming and J lost 2 bases, with 10 bases between them. CDR1 MNHEY and CDR2 SVGAGI come from the germline V gene. As DNA, the CDR3 is TGTGCCAGCAGTTACTCAGTGGACAGACAAGAGACCCAGTACTTC. Encoded protein: CASSYSVDRQETQYF.

Only one count was recorded for this clone. V is TRBV2 and J is TRBJ1-1, with D possibly matching TRBD1 (5 bases). In germline, CDR1 is SNHLY, CDR2 FYNNEI. The CDR3 consists of 14 residues. The V gene lost 3 bases and the J gene lost 4 bases, with 12 bases spanning the gap. CDR3 DNA: TGTGCCAGCAGTGATCGCGGGGGGGGCACTGAAGCTTTCTTT. Protein product: CASSDRGGGTEAFF. Complete variable domain (other parts from reference TRBV2 and TRBJ1-1): EPEVTQTPSHQVTQMGQEVILRCVPISNHLYFYWYRQILGQKVEFLVSFYNNEISEKSEIFDDQFSVERPDGSNFTLKIRSTKLEDSAMYFCASSDRGGGTEAFFGQGTRLTVV.

The genes are TRBV7-9 and TRBJ2-5, with 8 bases identical to TRBD1. Unmatched junction bases numbered 6, after V lost 6 bases and J lost 0 bases. The CDR3 covers 15 residues. The germline V gene has CDR1 SEHNR and CDR2 FQNEAQ (reference sequence). CDR3 nucleotides: TGTGCCAGCAGACAGGGACAGGCGCACCAAGAGACCCAGTACTTC. Protein: CASRQGQAHQETQYF.

This chain uses TRBV12-3 or TRBV12-4 with TRBJ2-7; D perhaps matches TRBD1 (6 bases). The germline V and J ends were trimmed by 6 bases and 5 bases, with 14 bases remaining between them. The CDR3 runs to 13 residues. The CDR3 region is CASSPATGNEQYF. The CDR3 DNA follows: TGTGCCAGCAGCCCCGCTACAGGGAACGAGCAGTACTTC.

The rearrangement links TRBV27 to TRBJ1-2; D not resolved. The germline gives CDR1 MNHEY, CDR2 SMNVEV (reference sequence). Trimming removed 2 bases from V and 6 bases from J, with 10 bases in between. The CDR3 totals 13 residues. CDR3: CASSLLPPDGYTF. DNA for the CDR3: TGTGCCAGCAGTTTACTCCCGCCGGATGGCTACACCTTC.

CDR3: CASSRASRQGYFYEQYF. In DNA form, the CDR3 reads TGTGCCAGCAGCCGGGCGAGTCGGCAGGGATATTTTTACGAGCAGTACTTC. The chain couples TRBV3-1 (or the pseudogene TRBV3-2) to TRBJ2-7; TRBD1 is a possible D gene (5 bases). The ends were cut back, 4 bases at V and 4 bases at J, with 23 bases in the middle. This CDR3 is built from 17 residues. Per germline, CDR1 LGHDT and CDR2 YNNKEL (reference sequence).

The chain uses TRBV2 and TRBJ1-2; TRBD1 agrees at 8 bases. Germline lookup yields CDR1 SNHLY and CDR2 FYNNEI. The V and J ends lost 4 bases and 4 bases, in that order; junction bases with no gene match: 5. The CDR3 extends over 14 amino acids. The CDR3 loop reads CASSAGGVLYGYTF. CDR3 DNA sequence: TGTGCCAGCAGTGCAGGGGGCGTTCTCTATGGCTACACCTTC.

The CDR3 loop is CATSRVRGLNTGELFF. For the CDR3, the DNA is TGTGCCACCAGCAGAGTAAGGGGTTTGAACACCGGGGAGCTGTTTTTT. The rearrangement joins TRBV15 to TRBJ2-2, with D perhaps matching TRBD1 (5 bases). V lost 1 base to trimming and J lost 1 base, with 10 bases between them. The CDR3 is made up of 16 amino acids. In germline, CDR1 is LNHNV, CDR2 YYDKDF (reference sequence). Full variable domain (missing parts from reference TRBV15 and TRBJ2-2): DAMVIQNPRYQVTQFGKPVTLSCSQTLNHNVMYWYQQKSSQAPKLLFHYYDKDFNNEADTPDNFQSRRPNTSFCFLDIRSPGLGDTAMYLCATSRVRGLNTGELFFGEGSRLTVL.

The chain couples TRBV5-5 to TRBJ2-6; no firm D call. CDR3 length: 16 amino acids. Germline CDR1 and CDR2: SGHKS and YYEKEE (reference sequence). The germline V and J ends were trimmed by 2 bases and 0 bases, with 9 bases remaining between them. In nucleotides, the CDR3 is TGTGCCAGCAGCTTCTTGGCAGACTCTGGGGCCAACGTCCTGACTTTC. It codes for CASSFLADSGANVLTF.

The chain uses TRBV9 and TRBJ1-3; tentative D call: TRBD1 (5 bases). Trimming shortened V by 4 bases and J by 3 bases, and 11 bases separated the two germline ends. The germline gives CDR1 SGDLS, CDR2 YYNGEE. The CDR3 has 14 residues. The CDR3 loop is CASSPRGGGNTIYF. CDR3 sequence (DNA): TGTGCCAGCAGCCCCCGGGGGGGTGGAAACACCATATATTTT.